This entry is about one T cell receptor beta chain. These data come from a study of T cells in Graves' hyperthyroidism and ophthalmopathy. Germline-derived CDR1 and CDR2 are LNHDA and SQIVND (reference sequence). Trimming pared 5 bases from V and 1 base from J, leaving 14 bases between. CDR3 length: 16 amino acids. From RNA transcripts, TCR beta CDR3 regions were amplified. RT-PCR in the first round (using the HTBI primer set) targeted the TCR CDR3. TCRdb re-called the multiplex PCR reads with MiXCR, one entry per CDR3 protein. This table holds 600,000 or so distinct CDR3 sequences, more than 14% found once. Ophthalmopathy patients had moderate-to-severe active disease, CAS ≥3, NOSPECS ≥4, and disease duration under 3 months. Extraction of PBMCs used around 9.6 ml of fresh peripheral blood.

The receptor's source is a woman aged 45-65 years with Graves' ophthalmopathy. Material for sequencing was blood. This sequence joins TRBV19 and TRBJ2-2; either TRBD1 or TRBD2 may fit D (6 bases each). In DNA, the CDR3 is TGTGCCAGTAGTTGGGGGGCAGCGAAGAACACCGGGGAGCTGTTTTTT. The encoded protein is CASSWGAAKNTGELFF.